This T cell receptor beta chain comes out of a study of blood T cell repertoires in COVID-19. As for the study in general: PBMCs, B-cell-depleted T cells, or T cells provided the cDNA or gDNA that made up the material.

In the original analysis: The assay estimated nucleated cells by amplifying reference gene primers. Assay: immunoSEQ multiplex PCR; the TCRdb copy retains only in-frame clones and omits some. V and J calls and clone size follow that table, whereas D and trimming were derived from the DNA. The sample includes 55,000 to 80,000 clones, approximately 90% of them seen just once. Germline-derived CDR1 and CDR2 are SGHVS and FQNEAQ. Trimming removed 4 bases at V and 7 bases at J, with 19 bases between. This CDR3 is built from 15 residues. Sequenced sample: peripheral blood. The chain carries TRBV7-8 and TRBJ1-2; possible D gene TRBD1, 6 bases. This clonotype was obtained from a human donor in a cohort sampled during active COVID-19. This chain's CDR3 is CASSWATGTPFGYTF. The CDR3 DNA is TGTGCCAGCAGCTGGGCGACCGGGACACCTTTTGGCTACACCTTC.